Listed here are 27 T cell receptor beta chains from one sample, sequenced in a study of CD8 T cell repertoires and HIV-1 epitope variants. Profiling relied on immunoSEQ multiplex PCR, and the TCRdb table lists in-frame clones only, not all of them. The sample contains a few thousand clones, 65% to 75% of which appear only once. For these receptors, no antigen is known. Sequenced sample: cultured CD8+ T cells derived from PBMCs. Source of these receptors: a male donor with HIV.

The genes are TRBV27 and TRBJ2-1; 13 bases align to TRBD2. The ends lost 5 bases at V and 2 bases at J; junction bases unmatched: 3. The CDR3 extends over 16 amino acids. From germline, CDR1 is MNHEY and CDR2 SMNVEV (reference sequence). The CDR3 is CASSQGLAGTYNEQFF. CDR3 coding DNA: TGTGCCAGCAGTCAGGGACTAGCGGGAACCTACAATGAGCAGTTCTTC.

The chain carries TRBV28 and TRBJ2-7; 8 bases map to TRBD1. With V trimmed by 4 bases and J by 5 bases, 13 bases remained unmatched. The CDR3 contains 16 residues. Germline values: CDR1 MDHEN, CDR2 SYDVKM. CDR3 in DNA: TGTGCCAGCAGTTCGGCCCGGGACAGGAGGAACCACGAGCAGTACTTC. Residues: CASSSARDRRNHEQYF.

The CDR3 loop is CASSLGGETYEQYF. CDR3 DNA: TGTGCCAGCAGCTTAGGGGGGGAGACGTACGAGCAGTACTTC. This rearrangement joins TRBV7-6 to TRBJ2-7; the D gene is possibly TRBD2 (6 bases). CDR1 is SGHVS and CDR2 is FNYEAQ in the germline V gene. V was trimmed by 1 base and J by 4 bases, leaving 11 bases between them. The CDR3 totals 14 residues.

The V and J genes are TRBV27 and TRBJ2-7; weak D call: TRBD2 (6 bases). Germline assignment: CDR1 MNHEY and CDR2 SMNVEV (reference sequence). This CDR3 has 13 residues. V gave up 6 bases and J gave up 3 bases, with 12 bases separating them. The CDR3 is CASSPVGGYEQYF. CDR3 DNA sequence: TGTGCCAGCAGCCCCGTGGGGGGCTACGAGCAGTACTTC.

In its sample, this clone was seen a few times. The rearrangement uses TRBV27 and TRBJ1-6; TRBD1 agrees at 8 bases. The V gene's germline CDR1 is MNHEY and CDR2 SMNVEV (reference sequence). The CDR3 contains 16 residues. With 6 bases clipped from V and 5 bases from J, the junction kept 9 bases outside the gene matches. Written as DNA, the CDR3 is TGTGCCAGCAGCAGGACTAGCAGGGGGCATAATTCACCCCTCCACTTT. It is translated as CASSRTSRGHNSPLHF.

V gene TRBV28 combines with J gene TRBJ2-1; TRBD2 matches 9 bases. With V trimmed by 4 bases and J by 12 bases, 13 bases remained unmatched. This CDR3 comprises 15 residues. From germline, CDR1 is MDHEN and CDR2 SYDVKM. In DNA, the CDR3 is TGTGCCAGCAGTTGGCGGACTAGCGCCCCGTGGGGGCAGTTCTTC. It encodes CASSWRTSAPWGQFF. Based on the CDR3 plus reference TRBV28 and TRBJ2-1, the full variable domain is DVKVTQSSRYLVKRTGEKVFLECVQDMDHENMFWYRQDPGLGLRLIYFSYDVKMKEKGDIPEGYSVSREKKERFSLILESASTNQTSMYLCASSWRTSAPWGQFFGPGTRLTVL.

The chain combines TRBV4-1 with TRBJ2-7, with D perhaps matching TRBD1 (5 bases). V shed 1 base and J shed 5 bases, with 12 bases lying between them. The CDR3 extends over 14 amino acids. CDR1 is MGHRA, CDR2 YSYEKL, per germline. The CDR3 loop reads CASSQVGALDEQYF. The DNA for the CDR3 is TGCGCCAGCAGCCAAGTTGGGGCGTTGGACGAGCAGTACTTC.

About this clone: Distinct nucleotide sequences in the sample also encode this CDR3. This CDR3 is CASSLGTEAFF. DNA of the CDR3: TGTGCCAGCAGTTTGGGTACTGAAGCTTTCTTT. This chain links TRBV28 with TRBJ1-1; no reliable D call. V lost 3 bases, J lost 5 bases, and 4 bases lay in between. The CDR3 is 11 residues long. Per the germline V gene, CDR1 is MDHEN and CDR2 is SYDVKM.

Only one count was recorded for this clone. The chain uses TRBV7-3 and TRBJ1-2, with TRBD1 identical over 8 bases. Germline loops: CDR1 SGHTA, CDR2 FQGTGA. Trimming removed 6 bases from V and 0 bases from J; junction bases left unmatched: 15. The CDR3 is made up of 18 amino acids. The DNA of the CDR3 is TGTGCCAGCAGACCAAACACAGGGACAGGTCCGACTAACTATGGCTACACCTTC. Translated, it gives CASRPNTGTGPTNYGYTF.

This clone was seen only once. This rearrangement joins TRBV9 to TRBJ2-1; D gene unclear. Deletions cut 1 base from V and 6 bases from J, with 11 bases between. There are 14 residues in the CDR3. Germline assignment: CDR1 SGDLS and CDR2 YYNGEE. DNA for the CDR3: TGTGCCAGCAGCGTAAGGGTCGGGTTCAATGAGCAGTTCTTC. Its protein product is CASSVRVGFNEQFF.

The CDR3 is CASSVQGEVNYGYTF. The DNA of the CDR3 is TGTGCCAGCAGCGTACAGGGAGAAGTTAACTATGGCTACACCTTC. The chain combines TRBV9 with TRBJ1-2; D perhaps matches TRBD1 (5 bases). This CDR3 comprises 15 residues. Germline V gives CDR1 SGDLS, CDR2 YYNGEE. V was trimmed by 1 base and J by 1 base, leaving 11 bases between them. The whole variable domain, filled in from reference TRBV9 and TRBJ1-2, reads DSGVTQTPKHLITATGQRVTLRCSPRSGDLSVYWYQQSLDQGLQFLIQYYNGEERAKGNILERFSAQQFPDLHSELNLSSLELGDSALYFCASSVQGEVNYGYTFGSGTRLTVV.

The chain uses TRBV6-1 and TRBJ2-7; the D gene is possibly TRBD2 (6 bases). The germline V gene has CDR1 MNHNS and CDR2 SASEGT. Trimming removed 2 bases from V and 3 bases from J, with 14 bases in between. The CDR3 is 15 amino acids. For the CDR3, the DNA is TGTGCCAGCAGTGAAACGGCTAGCGAGTTCTACGAGCAGTACTTC. Protein product: CASSETASEFYEQYF.

This chain connects TRBV5-6 to TRBJ1-4; D is perhaps TRBD1 (5 bases). This CDR3 comprises 13 residues. Germline CDR1 reads SGHDT; CDR2 reads YYEEEE. Trimming stripped 4 bases from V and 8 bases from J, with 12 bases between. Written as DNA, the CDR3 is TGTGCCAGCAGCAGGGGAGGTCGGGAAAAACTGTTTTTT. Translation gives CASSRGGREKLFF. Full variable domain (remainder filled in from reference TRBV5-6 and TRBJ1-4): DAGVTQSPTHLIKTRGQQVTLRCSPKSGHDTVSWYQQALGQGPQFIFQYYEEEERQRGNFPDRFSGHQFPNYSSELNVNALLLGDSALYLCASSRGGREKLFFGSGTQLSVL.

The rearrangement joins TRBV19 to TRBJ2-1, with TRBD2 matching 9 bases. This CDR3 has 15 amino acids. Germline V gene data show CDR1 as LNHDA and CDR2 as SQIVND (reference sequence). V shed 2 bases and J 4 bases; nucleotides not matched to a gene: 3. CDR3 sequence: CASSISGGRYNEQFF. In DNA, the CDR3 is TGTGCCAGTAGTATAAGCGGGGGGCGATACAATGAGCAGTTCTTC.

This clone has only a few counts. This chain connects TRBV5-6 to TRBJ2-5; TRBD2 matches at 12 bases. V trimming: 0 bases; J trimming: 0 bases; junction bases outside the gene matches: 6. CDR1 and CDR2 (germline): SGHDT, YYEEEE. This CDR3 region has 18 residues. The DNA for the CDR3 is TGTGCCAGCAGCTTGGGACTAGCGGGGGTCTCGTACCAAGAGACCCAGTACTTC. This encodes CASSLGLAGVSYQETQYF.

The rearrangement joins TRBV7-2 to TRBJ2-5; TRBD2 might be the D (5 bases). V dropped 2 bases and J dropped 4 bases, with 11 bases sitting between them. This CDR3 has 14 amino acids. CDR1 is SGHTA and CDR2 is FQGNSA in the germline V gene. DNA for the CDR3: TGTGCCAGCAGCTTACCGGACGGACTAGAGACCCAGTACTTC. This sequence encodes CASSLPDGLETQYF.

The chain recombines TRBV7-3 with TRBJ2-5; 10 nucleotides agree with TRBD1. Germline lookup yields CDR1 SGHTA and CDR2 FQGTGA. The CDR3 is 14 residues long. Trimming removed 5 bases from V and 4 bases from J; junction bases left unmatched: 4. CDR3 amino acids: CASSPGQGLETQYF. DNA of the CDR3: TGTGCCAGCAGCCCGGGACAGGGGTTAGAGACCCAGTACTTC.

Here the CDR3 DNA reads TGTGCCAGCAGCGTCCCCGGGACAGCCCAAGAGACCCAGTACTTC. Translating it yields CASSVPGTAQETQYF. V gene TRBV7-2 combines with J gene TRBJ2-5; TRBD1 aligns across 7 bases. With V trimmed by 5 bases and J by 1 base, 7 bases remained unmatched. This CDR3 comprises 15 residues. Germline V gives CDR1 SGHTA, CDR2 FQGNSA. Full variable domain (missing parts from reference TRBV7-2 and TRBJ2-5): GAGVSQSPSNKVTEKGKDVELRCDPISGHTALYWYRQSLGQGLEFLIYFQGNSAPDKSGLPSDRFSAERTGGSVSTLTIQRTQQEDSAVYLCASSVPGTAQETQYFGPGTRLLVL.

The gene calls are TRBV11-2 and TRBJ1-5; D possibly corresponds to TRBD1 (5 bases). This CDR3 is 15 amino acids long. Trimming pared 3 bases from V and 2 bases from J, leaving 11 bases between. The germline CDR1 and CDR2 sequences are SGHAT and FQNNGV. The CDR3 region is CASSFLLGGNQPQHF. The CDR3 region has the DNA TGTGCCAGCAGCTTCCTATTGGGGGGCAATCAGCCCCAGCATTTT.

The DNA for the CDR3 is TGTGCCAGCAGCCCAGACAGTAGTGTCGACACCGGGGAGCTGTTTTTT. Encoded protein: CASSPDSSVDTGELFF. The rearrangement joins TRBV5-4 to TRBJ2-2; D is perhaps TRBD1 (5 bases). CDR3 size: 16 residues. Germline V CDR1 and CDR2: SGHNT, YYREEE (reference sequence). Trimming took off 4 bases at V and 3 bases at J, with 16 bases between the two ends.

The chain carries TRBV6-5 and TRBJ1-1; TRBD1 is a possible D gene (6 bases). Germline loops: CDR1 MNHEY, CDR2 SVGAGI. The CDR3 is made up of 13 amino acids. The V and J ends lost 6 bases and 6 bases respectively, with 14 bases between them. CDR3 region: CASSLGGTAEAFF. The CDR3 DNA reads TGTGCCAGCAGCCTAGGGGGTACGGCTGAAGCTTTCTTT.

The rearrangement joins TRBV2 to TRBJ1-1, with a possible D match to TRBD1 (5 bases). The CDR3 loop spans 12 amino acids. Germline lookup yields CDR1 SNHLY and CDR2 FYNNEI. Trimming pared 4 bases from V and 8 bases from J, leaving 11 bases between. The CDR3 loop is CASSGDSSEAFF. CDR3 nucleotides: TGTGCCAGCAGTGGTGACAGTTCCGAAGCTTTCTTT.

The J gene is TRBJ2-1, the V gene TRBV19, with 7 bases that match TRBD2. The CDR3 contains 15 residues. Germline CDR1 reads LNHDA; CDR2 reads SQIVND (reference sequence). The V segment lost 7 bases and the J segment 2 bases; nucleotides outside the gene matches: 8. The CDR3 sequence: CASTMGGSTYNEQFF. As DNA, the CDR3 is TGTGCCAGTACCATGGGGGGGAGTACCTACAATGAGCAGTTCTTC.

The rearrangement links TRBV6-6 to TRBJ2-5, with 12 bases aligning to TRBD2. Trimming cost V 6 bases and J 7 bases; bases outside gene matches: 9. The germline V gene encodes CDR1 MNHNY and CDR2 SVGAGI (reference sequence). The CDR3 covers 15 residues. The CDR3 DNA sequence: TGTGCCAGCAGATCAACTAGCGGGGGGTTGGGGACCCAGTACTTC. As protein: CASRSTSGGLGTQYF.

This rearrangement joins TRBV28 to TRBJ2-3; 7 bases map to TRBD2. The CDR3 extends over 16 amino acids. The V and J ends lost 2 bases and 3 bases, in that order; junction bases with no gene match: 8. Looked up from germline, CDR1 is MDHEN and CDR2 is SYDVKM. This CDR3 reads CASSLPDSGGTDTQYF. CDR3 bases: TGTGCCAGCAGTTTACCCGACTCGGGGGGAACAGATACGCAGTATTTT.

The chain carries TRBV11-2 and TRBJ2-5; D may correspond to TRBD1 or TRBD2 (5 bases each). This CDR3 region has 15 residues. From germline, CDR1 is SGHAT and CDR2 FQNNGV. The V end lost 4 bases, the J end lost 4 bases, and 16 bases lay between the germline ends. For the CDR3, the DNA is TGTGCCAGCAGCTCAGACAAGGGGAGCAGAGAGACCCAGTACTTC. Its protein is CASSSDKGSRETQYF.

Only one count was recorded for this clone. The sample has other DNA sequences that encode this CDR3 too. This sequence joins TRBV5-6 and TRBJ1-5, with D maybe TRBD1 (6 bases). Per the germline V gene, CDR1 is SGHDT and CDR2 is YYEEEE. This CDR3 comprises 14 residues. V lost 2 bases, J lost 7 bases, and 13 bases lay in between. The CDR3 spells CASSFRGGRQPQHF. The CDR3 bases are TGTGCCAGCAGCTTTCGGGGGGGGCGGCAGCCCCAGCATTTT.